The 17 T cell receptor beta chains listed next were all sequenced from one sample in a study of cytomegalovirus exposure and HLA in healthy donors. Researchers ran the PCR with 60 Vbeta and 13 Jbeta primers. Clones were read by immunoSEQ multiplex PCR, and TCRdb kept only the in-frame ones, dropping some. The sample includes roughly 97,000 clones, 76% seen only once; the top ten take about 5.7%. What was sequenced was PBMCs. These receptors came from a woman aged 18-29 years in good health and CMV-seropositive.

In its sample, this clone was seen a few times. This chain links TRBV25-1 with TRBJ2-7; 8 bases fit TRBD1. The CDR3 is 15 residues long. CDR1 MGHDK and CDR2 SYGVNS come from the germline V gene. V dropped 6 bases and J dropped 1; count of bases not matched to a gene: 8. The CDR3 bases are TGTGCCAGCAGCTCAACAGGGGGGAAATCCTACGAGCAGTACTTC. Its protein is CASSSTGGKSYEQYF.

The chain has TRBV5-1 and TRBJ2-3; 10 bases line up with TRBD1. CDR1 and CDR2 from the germline V gene are SGHRS and YFSETQ. The J segment lost 1 base and the V segment lost 2 bases, leaving 7 bases of the junction unmatched. The CDR3 spans 17 residues. The CDR3 protein is CASSLTGQGIGTDTQYF. CDR3 nucleotide sequence: TGCGCCAGCAGCTTAACGGGACAGGGGATCGGCACAGATACGCAGTATTTT.

The chain is built from TRBV6-5 and TRBJ1-4; D might be TRBD1 (6 bases). The CDR3 spans 15 residues. Germline loops: CDR1 MNHEY, CDR2 SVGAGI. Trimming cost V 6 bases and J 6 bases, with 17 bases left between them. The CDR3 DNA follows: TGTGCCAGCAGGGGTCGCAGGGGCGTAGATGAAAAACTGTTTTTT. This sequence encodes CASRGRRGVDEKLFF.

The J gene is TRBJ2-5, the V gene TRBV5-6, with TRBD1 matching 8 bases. Germline V gene lookup returns CDR1 SGHDT and CDR2 YYEEEE. The CDR3 runs 13 residues. Trimming removed 4 bases from V and 5 bases from J; junction bases left unmatched: 4. CDR3 nucleotide sequence: TGTGCCAGCAGCCCGTGGACAGGGGAGACCCAGTACTTC. This gives the protein CASSPWTGETQYF. Full variable domain (remainder filled in from reference TRBV5-6 and TRBJ2-5): DAGVTQSPTHLIKTRGQQVTLRCSPKSGHDTVSWYQQALGQGPQFIFQYYEEEERQRGNFPDRFSGHQFPNYSSELNVNALLLGDSALYLCASSPWTGETQYFGPGTRLLVL.

This clone has only one observation. The V gene is TRBV6-5, the J gene TRBJ2-1; the D gene is possibly TRBD2 (6 bases). V was clipped by 4 bases and J by 5 bases, with 12 bases between them. The CDR3 is made up of 14 amino acids. CDR1 and CDR2 (germline): MNHEY, SVGAGI. In DNA, the CDR3 is TGTGCCAGCAGTTCGGGCGGGGCCCACAATGAGCAGTTCTTC. Translation: CASSSGGAHNEQFF.

The chain couples TRBV7-3 to TRBJ2-7, with 8 bases identical to TRBD2. This CDR3 is built from 15 residues. Germline V lookup: CDR1 SGHTA, CDR2 FQGTGA. J lost 2 bases, V lost 2 bases, and 5 bases had no gene match. This CDR3 is CASSLVSGSPYEQYF. DNA for the CDR3: TGTGCCAGCAGCTTAGTCAGCGGGAGTCCCTACGAGCAGTACTTC. The complete variable domain, with remaining parts taken from reference TRBV7-3 and TRBJ2-7, reads GAGVSQTPSNKVTEKGKYVELRCDPISGHTALYWYRQSLGQGPEFLIYFQGTGAADDSGLPNDRFFAVRPEGSVSTLKIQRTERGDSAVYLCASSLVSGSPYEQYFGPGTRLTVT.

The sample holds a few counts of this clone. The chain uses TRBV19 and TRBJ2-2; 7 positions match TRBD1. Germline values: CDR1 LNHDA, CDR2 SQIVND (reference sequence). Trimming removed 11 bases from V and 6 bases from J; junction bases left unmatched: 18. The CDR3 is 16 residues long. CDR3 in DNA: TGTGCCTCACACCCCCGGAAGACAACAGGGGCCGGGGAGCTGTTTTTT. Amino acids: CASHPRKTTGAGELFF.

This clone was counted only a few times. This chain links TRBV18 with TRBJ1-2; 12 positions agree with TRBD1. The CDR3 loop spans 15 amino acids. CDR1 is KGHSH and CDR2 is LQKENI in the germline V gene. With V trimmed by 3 bases and J by 4 bases, 3 bases remained unmatched. The CDR3 reads CASSPGQGAGYGYTF. CDR3 coding DNA: TGTGCCAGCTCACCGGGACAGGGGGCTGGCTATGGCTACACCTTC.

This clone was seen a handful of times. CDR3 coding DNA: TGTGCCAGCATAGGGACAGGGAATCAGCCCCAGCATTTT. Protein: CASIGTGNQPQHF. This rearrangement joins TRBV28 to TRBJ1-5, with 9 bases that match TRBD1. Germline CDR1 is MDHEN and CDR2 is SYDVKM. This CDR3 spans 13 amino acids. V trimming: 7 bases; J trimming: 4 bases; junction bases outside the gene matches: 2.

DNA for the CDR3: TGTGCCAGCAGTTTATCCCAGGACAGTAGTCGGTTCTTC. It is translated as CASSLSQDSSRFF. The rearrangement uses TRBV27 and TRBJ2-1, with a tentative D call TRBD1 (6 bases). This CDR3 contains 13 residues. Trimming took 0 bases from V and 15 from J, leaving 15 bases between them. Germline V gives CDR1 MNHEY, CDR2 SMNVEV (reference sequence).

The chain carries TRBV5-1 and TRBJ2-7, with D maybe TRBD1 (5 bases). Germline V gene lookup returns CDR1 SGHRS and CDR2 YFSETQ. The CDR3 is 12 residues long. V lost 4 bases, J lost 3 bases, and 8 bases lay in between. The CDR3 loop is CASSPQGYEQYF. As DNA, the CDR3 is TGCGCCAGCAGCCCCCAGGGCTACGAGCAGTACTTC.

The CDR3 loop reads CASSLAGLSSGYNEQFF. The CDR3 nucleotides are TGTGCCAGCAGCTTAGCGGGCTTGTCTAGCGGTTACAATGAGCAGTTCTTC. V is TRBV7-9 and J is TRBJ2-1, with 7 bases aligning to TRBD2. The CDR3 is 17 residues long. Trimming cost V 0 bases and J 4 bases; bases outside gene matches: 9. The germline CDR1 and CDR2 sequences are SEHNR and FQNEAQ (reference sequence). Full variable domain (rest looked up from reference TRBV7-9 and TRBJ2-1): DTGVSQNPRHKITKRGQNVTFRCDPISEHNRLYWYRQTLGQGPEFLTYFQNEAQLEKSRLLSDRFSAERPKGSFSTLEIQRTEQGDSAMYLCASSLAGLSSGYNEQFFGPGTRLTVL.

This clone was observed a handful of times. The gene calls are TRBV29-1 and TRBJ2-7, with D possibly being TRBD1 (5 bases). Germline V gives CDR1 SQVTM, CDR2 ANQGSEA. Trimming stripped 3 bases from V and 6 bases from J, with 15 bases between. The CDR3 is 13 amino acids. CDR3 loop: CSVDKGYPSEQYF. For the CDR3, the DNA is TGCAGCGTTGACAAGGGGTACCCCTCCGAGCAGTACTTC.

V and J are TRBV30 and TRBJ2-7, with D perhaps TRBD2 (6 bases). The CDR3 extends over 14 amino acids. Germline CDR1 GTSNPN, CDR2 SVGIG (reference sequence). Trimming cost V 6 bases and J 3 bases, with 18 bases left between them. DNA for the CDR3: TGTGCCTGCCGGGGGACTTTGACAATCTACGAGCAGTACTTC. Its protein product is CACRGTLTIYEQYF.

This clone was counted a single time. The chain recombines TRBV15 with TRBJ1-1, with D hard to call. CDR1 is LNHNV and CDR2 is YYDKDF in the germline V gene (reference sequence). Trimming cost V 3 bases and J 1 base, with 9 bases left between them. The CDR3 runs 14 residues. The CDR3 region has the DNA TGTGCCACCAGCAGGTCGGGAGCGAACACTGAAGCTTTCTTT. Protein sequence: CATSRSGANTEAFF.

V is TRBV4-1 and J is TRBJ2-7; no clear D gene. This CDR3 has 13 amino acids. CDR1 is MGHRA and CDR2 is YSYEKL in the germline V gene. V was shortened by 2 bases and J by 2 bases, with 7 bases between the two germline ends. The CDR3 nucleotides read TGCGCCAGCAGCCAAACGGTTGCCTACGAGCAGTACTTC. Amino acid sequence: CASSQTVAYEQYF.

This chain uses TRBV5-1 with TRBJ2-3, with 10 bases matching TRBD1. After removal of 0 bases from V and 4 bases from J, the junction contained 8 bases not matched to a gene. Germline CDR1 and CDR2: SGHRS and YFSETQ. The CDR3 covers 17 residues. The CDR3 DNA follows: TGCGCCAGCAGCTTGGAGCCTGGGACAGGGGTTGCAGATACGCAGTATTTT. It translates to CASSLEPGTGVADTQYF.